The present entry profiles one T cell receptor (beta chain) with its context. The sample is drawn from a study of blood T cell repertoires in COVID-19. Study details: The origin of the acute and convalescent COVID-19 samples was the United States, Italy and Spain. From T cells, B-cell-depleted T cells, or PBMCs came the material, which was cDNA or gDNA.

Original processing methods: For nucleated cells, counts were estimated from reference gene primer amplification. This table comes from immunoSEQ multiplex PCR, and its TCRdb copy is limited to in-frame clones, with some not included. Clone size and V and J calls were adopted from that table, with D and trimming inferred from the DNA. Among under 300,000 clones listed, around 80% were seen once. Sequencing input: peripheral blood. The clonotype was recovered from a man aged 35-49 years who had recovered from COVID-19.

For the CDR3, the DNA is TGTGCCAGCAGCTTGGTTGGGACAGGCCCTTCATCTAACTATGGCTACACCTTC. Its protein is CASSLVGTGPSSNYGYTF. V gene TRBV5-4 combines with J gene TRBJ1-2, with 8 bases aligning to TRBD1. V was pared by 0 bases and J by 0 bases, with 10 bases of the junction left unmatched. This CDR3 comprises 18 residues. Germline V gene lookup returns CDR1 SGHNT and CDR2 YYREEE (reference sequence).